This T cell receptor beta chain was obtained from a study of patients and donors after allogeneic stem cell transplantation. Each CDR3 protein is one row after TCRdb ran MiXCR on the RT-PCR reads. The top ten hold 5.5% to 6.5% of the sample, which has about 960,000 distinct CDR3 sequences, over 15% seen once. The CDR3 has 15 amino acids. With 2 bases removed from V and 4 bases from J, the gap between germline ends came to 13 bases. Germline CDR1 reads SGHVS; CDR2 reads FQNEAQ. This chain uses TRBV7-8 with TRBJ2-3, with D possibly being TRBD1 (5 bases). This receptor was obtained from a human donor who was either an allogeneic HSCT recipient or a stem cell or donor lymphocyte infusion donor (not recorded which). It is not recorded whose cells these are; they may come from a transplant donor. The specimen was blood, either unsorted or a sorted T cell fraction (not recorded which). The CDR3, as DNA: TGTGCCAGCAGCTTAACAGGCGACAAATCAGATACGCAGTATTTT. Translated, it gives CASSLTGDKSDTQYF.